The 16 T cell receptor beta chains listed next were all sequenced from one sample in a study of blood T cell repertoires in COVID-19. Profiled with immunoSEQ multiplex PCR; TCRdb holds only in-frame clones, not every one. Of some 43,000 clones listed, roughly 80% are singletons. Sequenced sample: peripheral blood. These receptors were obtained from a man aged 45-60 years with active or convalescent COVID-19.

V is TRBV25-1 and J is TRBJ2-3; no definite D call. This CDR3 region has 15 residues. V was clipped by 8 bases and J by 2 bases, with 17 bases between them. Germline V lookup: CDR1 MGHDK, CDR2 SYGVNS. The CDR3 spells CASGLGAGNTDTQYF. The CDR3 bases are TGTGCCAGCGGCCTTGGAGCCGGAAACACAGATACGCAGTATTTT. The entire variable domain, with the rest obtained from reference TRBV25-1 and TRBJ2-3, is as follows: EADIYQTPRYLVIGTGKKITLECSQTMGHDKMYWYQQDPGMELHLIHYSYGVNSTEKGDLSSESTVSRIRTEHFPLTLESARPSHTSQYLCASGLGAGNTDTQYFGPGTRLTVL.

V gene TRBV5-8 combines with J gene TRBJ1-3; D unresolved. CDR1 is SGHTS and CDR2 is YDEGEE in the germline V gene. This CDR3 has 15 residues. Trimming took off 4 bases at V and 0 bases at J, with 11 bases between the two ends. The CDR3 DNA is TGTGCCAGCAGCCCCGGGGTGGGCTCTGGAAACACCATATATTTT. The encoded protein is CASSPGVGSGNTIYF.

The DNA of the CDR3 is TGTGCCAGCAGTGAAGAGTGGGCAGGGGGATGGAGCACAGATACGCAGTATTTT. This sequence encodes CASSEEWAGGWSTDTQYF. V usage is TRBV2 and J usage is TRBJ2-3, with TRBD1 identical over 7 bases. CDR3 length: 18 residues. CDR1 SNHLY and CDR2 FYNNEI come from the germline V gene. V shed 1 base, J shed 0 bases, and the junction held 10 bases outside the gene matches.

The chain links TRBV7-9 to TRBJ1-4, with 9 bases lining up with TRBD1. The germline gives CDR1 SEHNR, CDR2 FQNEAQ (reference sequence). The CDR3 has 14 amino acids. J was trimmed by 6 bases and V by 6 bases; bases with no gene match: 5. This chain's CDR3 is CASSLQGADEKLFF. CDR3 coding DNA: TGTGCCAGCAGTTTACAGGGGGCGGATGAAAAACTGTTTTTT.

This rearrangement joins TRBV30 to TRBJ2-5; 8 nucleotides line up with TRBD2. The CDR3 contains 15 residues. V was clipped by 3 bases and J by 3 bases; unmatched bases: 9. Per the germline V gene, CDR1 is GTSNPN and CDR2 is SVGIG (reference sequence). CDR3 sequence reads: CAWRRAGGRKETQYF. For the CDR3, the DNA is TGTGCCTGGAGGAGGGCGGGGGGCCGCAAAGAGACCCAGTACTTC.

This clone appeared a single time. This sequence joins TRBV4-2 and TRBJ1-2; D is unclear. Deletions cut 1 base from V and 4 bases from J, with 13 bases between. This CDR3 is 15 amino acids long. Germline V gene lookup returns CDR1 LGHNA and CDR2 YNFKEQ. The CDR3 DNA reads as TGTGCCAGCAGCCAAGGTGGATTGGAGGGCTATGGCTACACCTTC. Translation: CASSQGGLEGYGYTF.

A single count supports this clone. This chain uses TRBV19 with TRBJ1-5; tentative D call: TRBD1 (6 bases). There are 13 residues in the CDR3. CDR1 and CDR2 from the germline V gene are LNHDA and SQIVND (reference sequence). Trimming took off 7 bases at V and 5 bases at J, with 12 bases between the two ends. The CDR3 loop is CASTGQLYQPQHF. CDR3 DNA sequence: TGTGCCAGTACAGGACAGCTCTATCAGCCCCAGCATTTT.

This sequence joins TRBV9 and TRBJ2-2; 12 bases fit TRBD2. Germline V gene data show CDR1 as SGDLS and CDR2 as YYNGEE. The V segment lost 4 bases and the J segment 7 bases; nucleotides outside the gene matches: 2. The CDR3 length is 14 residues. CDR3 coding DNA: TGTGCCAGCAGCCCTAGCGGGGGGGGCGGGGAGCTGTTTTTT. Amino acid sequence: CASSPSGGGGELFF.

The J gene is TRBJ1-2, the V gene TRBV4-2, with unresolved D. The germline V gene encodes CDR1 LGHNA and CDR2 YNFKEQ. V lost 0 bases and J 8 bases, leaving 13 bases between the germline ends. CDR3 length: 14 amino acids. Here the CDR3 reads CASSQDSTEEGYTF. The CDR3 nucleotides are TGTGCCAGCAGCCAAGATAGTACCGAGGAGGGCTACACCTTC.

The chain has TRBV6-6 and TRBJ1-1; 9 bases agree with TRBD1. From germline, CDR1 is MNHNY and CDR2 SVGAGI (reference sequence). The V segment lost 7 bases and the J segment 1 base; nucleotides outside the gene matches: 10. The CDR3 consists of 16 residues. The CDR3 coding sequence is TGTGCCAGCAACGAGAATCCGGGACAGGGGAACACTGAAGCTTTCTTT. Translation: CASNENPGQGNTEAFF.

V usage is TRBV19 and J usage is TRBJ2-7, with 13 nucleotides matching TRBD2. The V gene's germline CDR1 is LNHDA and CDR2 SQIVND (reference sequence). The CDR3 sequence is 14 residues long. V dropped 5 bases and J dropped 7; count of bases not matched to a gene: 5. Here the CDR3 reads CASSETSGGPEQYF. The CDR3 region has the DNA TGTGCCAGTAGTGAGACTAGCGGGGGGCCGGAGCAGTACTTC.

The chain is built from TRBV20-1 and TRBJ1-1; the D is unclear. V lost 3 bases and J lost 1, with 6 bases in between. This CDR3 is 12 amino acids long. Germline lookup yields CDR1 DFQATT and CDR2 SNEGSKA (reference sequence). CDR3 residues: CSASTGNTEAFF. The CDR3 bases are TGCAGTGCTAGTACGGGGAACACTGAAGCTTTCTTT.

The rearrangement joins TRBV28 to TRBJ1-5, with TRBD1 matching over 8 bases. The CDR3 is 15 amino acids. Germline-derived CDR1 and CDR2 are MDHEN and SYDVKM. The J segment lost 4 bases and the V segment lost 6 bases, leaving 8 bases of the junction unmatched. The CDR3 DNA follows: TGTGCCAGCAGGACTGGGACAGGTCCTAATCAGCCCCAGCATTTT. Protein product: CASRTGTGPNQPQHF.

The chain employs TRBV12-5 and TRBJ2-7, with 9 bases identical to TRBD1. The V gene end was trimmed by 0 bases and the J gene end by 5 bases; junction bases not matched to a gene: 5. The germline CDR1 and CDR2 sequences are LGHNT and FRNRAP. The CDR3 runs to 15 residues. The chain's CDR3 is CASGLVDRGRNEQYF. DNA for the CDR3: TGTGCTAGTGGTTTGGTCGACAGGGGGAGGAACGAGCAGTACTTC.

In its sample, this clone was seen once. The chain joins TRBV20-1 to TRBJ2-3; no clear D. Germline V gene lookup returns CDR1 DFQATT and CDR2 SNEGSKA (reference sequence). CDR3 size: 11 residues. Trimming took 5 bases from V and 2 from J, leaving 5 bases between them. CDR3 DNA: TGCAGTGCTCCTCTCACAGATACGCAGTATTTT. Protein product: CSAPLTDTQYF.

V and J are TRBV3-1 (or the pseudogene TRBV3-2) and TRBJ2-5, with 8 nucleotides matching TRBD2. Per the germline V gene, CDR1 is LGHDT and CDR2 is YNNKEL (reference sequence). The CDR3 runs 15 residues. Losses at the gene ends were 3 bases for V and 4 bases for J; bases not matched to a gene: 7. CDR3 residues: CASSHRAGALETQYF. The CDR3 bases are TGTGCCAGCAGCCATAGAGCGGGGGCTTTAGAGACCCAGTACTTC.